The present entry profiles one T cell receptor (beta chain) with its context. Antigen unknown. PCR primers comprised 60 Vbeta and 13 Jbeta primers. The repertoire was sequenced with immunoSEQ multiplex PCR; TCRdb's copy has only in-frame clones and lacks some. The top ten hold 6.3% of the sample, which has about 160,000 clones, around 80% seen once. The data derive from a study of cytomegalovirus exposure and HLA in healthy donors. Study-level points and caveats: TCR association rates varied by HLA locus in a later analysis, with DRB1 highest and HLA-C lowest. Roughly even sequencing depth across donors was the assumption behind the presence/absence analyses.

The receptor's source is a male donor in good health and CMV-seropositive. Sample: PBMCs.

This CDR3 is CASSKGGSGANVLTF. For the CDR3, the DNA is TGTGCCAGCAGTAAAGGGGGTTCTGGGGCCAACGTCCTGACTTTC. This chain joins TRBV28 and TRBJ2-6; D perhaps matches TRBD1 (6 bases). In germline, CDR1 is MDHEN, CDR2 SYDVKM. This CDR3 region has 15 residues. V lost 5 bases to trimming and J lost 1 base, with 9 bases between them.